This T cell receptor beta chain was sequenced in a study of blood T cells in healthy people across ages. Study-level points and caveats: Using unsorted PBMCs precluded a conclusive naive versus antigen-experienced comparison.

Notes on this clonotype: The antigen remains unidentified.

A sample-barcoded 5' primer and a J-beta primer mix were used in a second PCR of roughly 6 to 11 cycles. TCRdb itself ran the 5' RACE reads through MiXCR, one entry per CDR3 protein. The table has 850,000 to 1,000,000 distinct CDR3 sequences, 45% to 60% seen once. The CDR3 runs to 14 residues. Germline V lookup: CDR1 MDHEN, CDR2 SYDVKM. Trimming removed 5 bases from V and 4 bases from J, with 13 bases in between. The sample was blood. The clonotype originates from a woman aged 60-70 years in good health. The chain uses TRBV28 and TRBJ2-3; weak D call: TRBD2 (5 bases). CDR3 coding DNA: TGTGCCAGCAGTCCATCGGGGAGTGCAGATACGCAGTATTTT. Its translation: CASSPSGSADTQYF.